A single T cell receptor (beta chain) is shown here with its context. The CDR3 covers 14 residues. The V and J ends lost 1 base and 5 bases, in that order; junction bases with no gene match: 7. CDR1 GTSNPN and CDR2 SVGIG come from the germline V gene (reference sequence). This specimen belongs to a study of cytomegalovirus exposure and HLA in healthy donors. Researchers ran the PCR with 60 Vbeta and 13 Jbeta primers. Assay: immunoSEQ multiplex PCR; the TCRdb copy retains only in-frame clones and omits some. In total, the table holds 180,000 or so clones. The TCR sequence derives from a woman aged 18-29 years in good health and CMV-seropositive. Source material: PBMCs. The V gene is TRBV30, the J gene TRBJ1-1; 7 nucleotides match TRBD1. The CDR3: CAWSGTGVGTEAFF. CDR3 bases: TGTGCCTGGAGTGGGACAGGTGTAGGAACTGAAGCTTTCTTT.